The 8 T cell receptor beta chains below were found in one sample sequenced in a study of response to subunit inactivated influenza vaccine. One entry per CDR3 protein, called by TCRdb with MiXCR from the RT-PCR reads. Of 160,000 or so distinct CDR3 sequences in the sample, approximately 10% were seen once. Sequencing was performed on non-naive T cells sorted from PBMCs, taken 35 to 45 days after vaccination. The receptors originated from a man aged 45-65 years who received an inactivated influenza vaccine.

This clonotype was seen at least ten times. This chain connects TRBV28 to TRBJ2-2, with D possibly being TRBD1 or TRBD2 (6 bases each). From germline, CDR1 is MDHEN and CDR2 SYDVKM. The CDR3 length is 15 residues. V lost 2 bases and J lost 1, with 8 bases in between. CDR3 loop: CASSLRGQNTGELFF. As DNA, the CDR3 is TGTGCCAGCAGTTTACGGGGGCAGAACACCGGGGAGCTGTTTTTT.

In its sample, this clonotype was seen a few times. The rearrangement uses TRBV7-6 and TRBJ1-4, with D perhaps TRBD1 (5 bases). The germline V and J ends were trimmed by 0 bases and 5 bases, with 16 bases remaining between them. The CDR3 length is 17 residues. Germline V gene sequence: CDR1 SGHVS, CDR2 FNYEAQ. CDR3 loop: CASSLAGGDRPNEKLFF. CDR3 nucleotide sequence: TGTGCCAGCAGCTTAGCGGGGGGAGATCGTCCAAATGAAAAACTGTTTTTT.

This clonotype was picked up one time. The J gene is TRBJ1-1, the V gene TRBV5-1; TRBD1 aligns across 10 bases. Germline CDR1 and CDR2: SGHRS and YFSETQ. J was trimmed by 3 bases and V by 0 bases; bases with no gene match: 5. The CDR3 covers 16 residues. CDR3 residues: CASSLGQGARDTEAFF. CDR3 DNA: TGCGCCAGCAGCTTGGGACAGGGGGCGAGGGACACTGAAGCTTTCTTT.

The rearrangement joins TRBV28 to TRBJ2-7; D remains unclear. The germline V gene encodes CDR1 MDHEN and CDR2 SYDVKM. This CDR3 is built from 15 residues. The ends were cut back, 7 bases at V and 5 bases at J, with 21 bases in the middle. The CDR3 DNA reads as TGTGCCAGCACCTTAGGGTACGGCTCCTTTAACGAGCAGTACTTC. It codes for CASTLGYGSFNEQYF. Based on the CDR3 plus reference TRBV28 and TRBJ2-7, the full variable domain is DVKVTQSSRYLVKRTGEKVFLECVQDMDHENMFWYRQDPGLGLRLIYFSYDVKMKEKGDIPEGYSVSREKKERFSLILESASTNQTSMYLCASTLGYGSFNEQYFGPGTRLTVT.

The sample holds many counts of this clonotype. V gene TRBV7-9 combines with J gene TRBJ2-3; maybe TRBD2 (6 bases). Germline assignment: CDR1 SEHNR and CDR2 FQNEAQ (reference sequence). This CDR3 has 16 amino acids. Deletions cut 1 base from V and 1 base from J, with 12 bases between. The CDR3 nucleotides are TGTGCCAGCAGCTTAGTGCGGGGAGGTCGCACAGATACGCAGTATTTT. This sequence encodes CASSLVRGGRTDTQYF.

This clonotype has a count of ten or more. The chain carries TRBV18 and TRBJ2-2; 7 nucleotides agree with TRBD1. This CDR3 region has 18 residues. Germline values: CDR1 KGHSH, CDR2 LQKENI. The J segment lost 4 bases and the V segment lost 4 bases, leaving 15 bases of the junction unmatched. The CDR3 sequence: CASSLGPLQGPATGELFF. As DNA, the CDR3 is TGTGCCAGCTCACTAGGCCCACTACAGGGGCCAGCCACCGGGGAGCTGTTTTTT.

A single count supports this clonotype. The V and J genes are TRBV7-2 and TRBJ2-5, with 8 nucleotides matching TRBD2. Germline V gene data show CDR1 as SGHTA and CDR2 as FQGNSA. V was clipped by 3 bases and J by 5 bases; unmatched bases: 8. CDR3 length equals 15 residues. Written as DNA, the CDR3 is TGTGCCAGCAGCTTCTGGGCGGGAGGTCCGGAGACCCAGTACTTC. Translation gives CASSFWAGGPETQYF.

CDR3: CAVGEMNTEAFF. For the CDR3, the DNA is TGTGCCGTCGGGGAGATGAACACTGAAGCTTTCTTT. The V gene is TRBV6-2 or TRBV6-3, the J gene TRBJ1-1; D gene ambiguous. This CDR3 is 12 amino acids long. The germline V gene encodes CDR1 MNHEY and CDR2 SVGEGT. The V end lost 11 bases, the J end lost 0 bases, and 10 bases lay between the germline ends.